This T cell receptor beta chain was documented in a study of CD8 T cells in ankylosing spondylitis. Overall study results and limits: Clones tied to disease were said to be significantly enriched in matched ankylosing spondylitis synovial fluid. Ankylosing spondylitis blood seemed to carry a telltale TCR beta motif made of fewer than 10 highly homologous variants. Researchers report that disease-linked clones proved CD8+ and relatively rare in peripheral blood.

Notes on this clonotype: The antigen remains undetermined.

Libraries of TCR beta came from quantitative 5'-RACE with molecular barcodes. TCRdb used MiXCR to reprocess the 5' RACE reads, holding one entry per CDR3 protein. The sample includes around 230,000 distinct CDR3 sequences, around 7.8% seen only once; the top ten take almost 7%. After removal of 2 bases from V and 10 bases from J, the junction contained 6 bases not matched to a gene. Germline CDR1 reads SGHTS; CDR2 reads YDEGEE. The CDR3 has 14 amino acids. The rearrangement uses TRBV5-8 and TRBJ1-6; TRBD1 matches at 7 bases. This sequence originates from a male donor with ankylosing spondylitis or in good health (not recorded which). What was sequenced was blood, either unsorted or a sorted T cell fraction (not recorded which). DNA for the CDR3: TGTGCCAGCAGCTTTGACAGGGTGGGCTCACCCCTCCACTTT. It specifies CASSFDRVGSPLHF.